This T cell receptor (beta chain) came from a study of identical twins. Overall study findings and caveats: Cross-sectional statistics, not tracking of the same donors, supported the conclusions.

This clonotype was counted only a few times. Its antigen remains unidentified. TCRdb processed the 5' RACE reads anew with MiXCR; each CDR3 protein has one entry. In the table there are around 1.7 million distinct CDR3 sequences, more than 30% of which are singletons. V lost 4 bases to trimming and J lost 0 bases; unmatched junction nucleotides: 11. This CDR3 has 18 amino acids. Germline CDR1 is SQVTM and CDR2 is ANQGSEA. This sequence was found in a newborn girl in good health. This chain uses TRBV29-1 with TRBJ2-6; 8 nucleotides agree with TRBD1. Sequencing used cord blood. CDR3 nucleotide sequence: TGCAGCGTTGGTAGGGCAGGGGGCCTTTTCTCTGGGGCCAACGTCCTGACTTTC. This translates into CSVGRAGGLFSGANVLTF.